Included here is one T cell receptor beta chain sequence, with context. The sample belongs to a study of PD-1 blockade in classical Hodgkin lymphoma. Libraries were prepared by immunoSEQ multiplex PCR; TCRdb keeps only in-frame clonotypes and omits some of them. Found here are under 20,000 clones, 82% of them singletons; the top ten hold 25% to 30%. Each patient experienced a relapse that followed autologous stem cell transplantation, and brentuximab vedotin exposure varied. Trimming removed 6 bases from V and 1 base from J; junction bases left unmatched: 16. Germline CDR1 reads WSHSY; CDR2 reads SAAADI. The CDR3 is made up of 19 amino acids.

Sequencing used peripheral blood mononuclear cells (PBMCs), obtained before the second cycle of nivolumab. This receptor was taken from a human donor with classical Hodgkin lymphoma. This chain joins TRBV10-2 and TRBJ2-1, with TRBD2 matching 9 bases. Here the CDR3 DNA reads TGCGCCAGCAGGGAGGTTAGACGGTGGACTAGCGAATCCTACAATGAGCAGTTCTTC. It specifies CASREVRRWTSESYNEQFF.